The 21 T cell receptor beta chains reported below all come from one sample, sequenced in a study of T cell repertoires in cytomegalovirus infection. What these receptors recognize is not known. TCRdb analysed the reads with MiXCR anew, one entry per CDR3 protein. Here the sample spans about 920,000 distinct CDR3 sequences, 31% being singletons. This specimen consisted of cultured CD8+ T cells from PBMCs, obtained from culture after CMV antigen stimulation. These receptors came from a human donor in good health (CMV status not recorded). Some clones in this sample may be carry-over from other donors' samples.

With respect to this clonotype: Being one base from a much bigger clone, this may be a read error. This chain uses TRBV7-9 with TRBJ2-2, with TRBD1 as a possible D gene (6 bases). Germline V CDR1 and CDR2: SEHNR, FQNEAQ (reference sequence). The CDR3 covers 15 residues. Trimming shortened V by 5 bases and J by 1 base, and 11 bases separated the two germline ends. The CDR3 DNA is TGTGCCAGCAGCCGGGGACATGGGAACACCGGGGAGCTGTTTTTT. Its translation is CASSRGHGNTGELFF.

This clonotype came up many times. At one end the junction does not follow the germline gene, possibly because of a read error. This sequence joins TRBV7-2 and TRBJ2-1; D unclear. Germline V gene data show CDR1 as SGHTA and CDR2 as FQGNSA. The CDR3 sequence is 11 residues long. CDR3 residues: CASTLGNEQFF. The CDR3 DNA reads TGTGCCAGCACCTTAGGCAATGAGCAGTTCTTC.

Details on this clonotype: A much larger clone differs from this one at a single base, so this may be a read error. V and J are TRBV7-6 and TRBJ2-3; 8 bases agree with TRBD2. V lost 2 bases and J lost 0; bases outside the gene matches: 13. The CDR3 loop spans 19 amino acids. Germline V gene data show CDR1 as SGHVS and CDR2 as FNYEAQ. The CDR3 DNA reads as TGTGCCAGCAGCTTAAAGGAGCGGGGGTTAACGACTAGCACAGATACGCAGTATTTT. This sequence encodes CASSLKERGLTTSTDTQYF. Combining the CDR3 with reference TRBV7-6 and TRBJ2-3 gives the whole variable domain GAGVSQSPRYKVTKRGQDVALRCDPISGHVSLYWYRQALGQGPEFLTYFNYEAQQDKSGLPNDRFSAERPEGSISTLTIQRTEQRDSAMYRCASSLKERGLTTSTDTQYFGPGTRLTVL.

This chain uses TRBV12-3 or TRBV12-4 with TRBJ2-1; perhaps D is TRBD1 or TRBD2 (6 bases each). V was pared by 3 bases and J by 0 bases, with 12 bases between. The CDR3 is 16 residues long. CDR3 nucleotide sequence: TGTGCCAGCAGTTTGGGGGGCCGAGGCTCCTACAATGAGCAGTTCTTC. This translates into CASSLGGRGSYNEQFF.

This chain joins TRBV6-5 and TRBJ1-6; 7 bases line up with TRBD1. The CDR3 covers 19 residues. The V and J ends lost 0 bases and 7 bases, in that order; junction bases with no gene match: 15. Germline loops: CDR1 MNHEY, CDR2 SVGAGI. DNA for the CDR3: TGTGCCAGCAGTTACTCGGTCGGAGTTATCAGGGGGTGGAATTCACCCCTCCACTTT. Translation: CASSYSVGVIRGWNSPLHF.

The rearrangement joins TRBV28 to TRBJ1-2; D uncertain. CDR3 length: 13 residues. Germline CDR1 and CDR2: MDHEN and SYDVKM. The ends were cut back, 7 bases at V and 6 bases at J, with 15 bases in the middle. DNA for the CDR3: TGTGCCAGCACCCCCGTTCAGGAAAATGGCTACACCTTC. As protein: CASTPVQENGYTF.

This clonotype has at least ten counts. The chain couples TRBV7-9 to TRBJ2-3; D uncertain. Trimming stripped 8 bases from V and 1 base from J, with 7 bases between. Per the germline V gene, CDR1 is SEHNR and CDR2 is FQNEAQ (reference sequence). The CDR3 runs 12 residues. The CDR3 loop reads CASDWGTDTQYF. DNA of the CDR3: TGTGCCAGCGACTGGGGCACAGATACGCAGTATTTT.

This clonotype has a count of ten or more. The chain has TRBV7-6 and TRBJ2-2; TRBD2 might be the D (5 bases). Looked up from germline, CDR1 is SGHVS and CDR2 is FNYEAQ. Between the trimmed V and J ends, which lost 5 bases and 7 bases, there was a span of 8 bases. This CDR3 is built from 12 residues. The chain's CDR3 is CASSLEGGELFF. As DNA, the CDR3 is TGTGCCAGCAGCCTCGAGGGCGGGGAGCTGTTTTTT.

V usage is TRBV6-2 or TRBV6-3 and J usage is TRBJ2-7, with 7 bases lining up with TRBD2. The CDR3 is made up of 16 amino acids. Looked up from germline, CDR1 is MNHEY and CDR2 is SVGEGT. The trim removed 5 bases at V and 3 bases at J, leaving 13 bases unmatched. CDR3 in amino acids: CASSRSWGGTNYEQYV. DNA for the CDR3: TGTGCCAGCAGTCGTTCGTGGGGGGGGACTAACTACGAGCAGTACGTC.

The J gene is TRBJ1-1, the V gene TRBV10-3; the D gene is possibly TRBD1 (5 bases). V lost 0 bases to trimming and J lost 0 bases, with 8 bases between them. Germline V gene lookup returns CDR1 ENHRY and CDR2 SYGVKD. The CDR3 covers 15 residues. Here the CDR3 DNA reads TGTGCCATCAGTGAGTCTGGGGCCATGAACACTGAAGCTTTCTTT. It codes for CAISESGAMNTEAFF.

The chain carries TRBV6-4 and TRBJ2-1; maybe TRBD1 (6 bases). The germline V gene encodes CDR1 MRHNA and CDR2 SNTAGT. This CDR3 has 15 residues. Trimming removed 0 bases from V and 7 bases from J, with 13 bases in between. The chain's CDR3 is CASSDSNRAGNEQFF. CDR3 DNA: TGTGCCAGCAGTGACTCGAACAGGGCCGGGAATGAGCAGTTCTTC.

CDR3 amino acids: CASSHSGANTGELFF. In DNA, the CDR3 is TGTGCCAGCAGCCATAGCGGGGCTAACACCGGGGAGCTGTTTTTT. J is TRBJ2-2 and V is TRBV12-3 or TRBV12-4, with 8 bases identical to TRBD2. Trimming removed 6 bases from V and 2 bases from J; junction bases left unmatched: 5. This CDR3 comprises 15 residues.

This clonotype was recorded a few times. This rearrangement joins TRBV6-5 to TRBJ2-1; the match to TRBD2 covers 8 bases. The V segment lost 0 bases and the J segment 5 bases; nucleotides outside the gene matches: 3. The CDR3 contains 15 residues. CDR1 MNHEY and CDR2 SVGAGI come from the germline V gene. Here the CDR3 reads CASSYSTGGNNEQFF. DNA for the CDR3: TGTGCCAGCAGTTACTCTACGGGGGGGAACAATGAGCAGTTCTTC.

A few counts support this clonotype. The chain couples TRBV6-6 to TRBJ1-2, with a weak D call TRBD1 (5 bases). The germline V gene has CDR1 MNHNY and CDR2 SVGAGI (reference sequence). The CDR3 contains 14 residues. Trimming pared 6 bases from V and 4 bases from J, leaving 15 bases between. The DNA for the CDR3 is TGTGCCAGCAGGGACCGCCAGAGGGGCTATGGCTACACCTTC. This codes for CASRDRQRGYGYTF.

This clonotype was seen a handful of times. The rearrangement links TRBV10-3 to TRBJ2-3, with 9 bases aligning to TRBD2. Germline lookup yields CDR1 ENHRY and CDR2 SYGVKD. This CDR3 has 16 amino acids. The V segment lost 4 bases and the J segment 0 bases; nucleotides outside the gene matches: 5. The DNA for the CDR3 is TGTGCCATCAGTGGGGAGCGGGGGGTTAGCACAGATACGCAGTATTTT. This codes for CAISGERGVSTDTQYF.

CDR3 coding DNA: TGTGCCAGCAGTTTAGGAGGGGGCGCATTCTCTGGGGCCAACGTCCTGACTTTC. Its translation: CASSLGGGAFSGANVLTF. This rearrangement joins TRBV12-3 or TRBV12-4 to TRBJ2-6, with TRBD1 matching 7 bases. Trimming cost V 1 base and J 0 bases; bases outside gene matches: 6. The CDR3 contains 18 residues.

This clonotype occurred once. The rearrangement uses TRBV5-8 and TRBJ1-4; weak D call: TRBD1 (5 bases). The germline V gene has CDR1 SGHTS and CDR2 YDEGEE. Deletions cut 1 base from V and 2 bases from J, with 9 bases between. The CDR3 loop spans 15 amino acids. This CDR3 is CASSLNGATNEKLFF. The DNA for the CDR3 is TGTGCCAGCAGCTTGAATGGGGCGACTAATGAAAAACTGTTTTTT.

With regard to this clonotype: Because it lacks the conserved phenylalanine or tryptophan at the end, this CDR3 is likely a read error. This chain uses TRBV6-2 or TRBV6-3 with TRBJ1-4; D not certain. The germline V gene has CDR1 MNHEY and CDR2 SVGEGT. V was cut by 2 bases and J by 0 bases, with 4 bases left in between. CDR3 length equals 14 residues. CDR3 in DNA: TGTGCCAGCAGTTACAGCGCAACTAATGAAAAACTGTTTTTG. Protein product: CASSYSATNEKLFL.

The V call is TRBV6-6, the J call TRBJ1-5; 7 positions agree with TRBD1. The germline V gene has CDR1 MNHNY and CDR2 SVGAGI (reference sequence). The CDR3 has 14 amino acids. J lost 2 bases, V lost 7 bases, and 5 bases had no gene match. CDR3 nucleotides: TGTGCCAGCAATCTCGACAGGGGCAATCAGCCCCAGCATTTT. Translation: CASNLDRGNQPQHF.

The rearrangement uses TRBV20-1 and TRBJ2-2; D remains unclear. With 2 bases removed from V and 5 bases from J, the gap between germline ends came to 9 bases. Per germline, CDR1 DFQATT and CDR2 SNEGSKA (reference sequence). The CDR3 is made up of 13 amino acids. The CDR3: CSARWIRTGELFF. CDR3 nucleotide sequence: TGCAGTGCTAGATGGATCCGAACCGGGGAGCTGTTTTTT.

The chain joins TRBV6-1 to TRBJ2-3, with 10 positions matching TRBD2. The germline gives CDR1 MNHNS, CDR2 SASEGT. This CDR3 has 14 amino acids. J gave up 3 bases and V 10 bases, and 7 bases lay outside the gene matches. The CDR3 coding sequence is TGTGCCAACACACTAGCGGGGATAACAGATACGCAGTATTTT. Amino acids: CANTLAGITDTQYF.